The entry below describes one T cell receptor beta chain. These data originate in a study of blood T cell repertoires in COVID-19. At the level of the study: There were acute and convalescent COVID-19 samples, and they came from the United States, Italy and Spain. PBMCs, B-cell-depleted T cells, or T cells were the source of the cDNA or gDNA that made up the material.

Seattle cases were enrolled at active infection and followed longitudinally. Trimming removed 3 bases from V and 2 bases from J; junction bases left unmatched: 2. Germline V gene data show CDR1 as SGDLS and CDR2 as YYNGEE. The CDR3 runs to 15 residues. Data came from immunoSEQ multiplex PCR; TCRdb stores just in-frame clones and leaves some out. Here the sample spans about 120,000 clones, around 89% being singletons. The chain is built from TRBV9 and TRBJ2-1, with 10 bases aligning to TRBD2. The sequencing input was peripheral blood. The receptor comes from a man aged 60 to 69 with COVID-19, enrolled during active disease. The CDR3 bases are TGTGCCAGCAGCGAGCGGGGGGGCCCCTACAATGAGCAGTTCTTC. Translating gives CASSERGGPYNEQFF.